One sample yielded the 2 T cell receptor beta chains listed below, sequenced in a study of blood T cell repertoires in COVID-19. Only in-frame clones appear in the TCRdb table, and some are missing; sequencing was by immunoSEQ multiplex PCR. Here the sample spans around 250,000 clones, 70% to 90% being singletons. Input material: peripheral blood. These receptors were obtained from a woman in her seventies with active or convalescent COVID-19.

This chain uses TRBV11-1 with TRBJ2-4; 8 bases align to TRBD1. Looked up from germline, CDR1 is SGHAT and CDR2 is FQDESV (reference sequence). The CDR3 is 15 residues long. V shed 3 bases and J 11 bases; nucleotides not matched to a gene: 12. The DNA of the CDR3 is TGTGCCAGCAGCTTGGAAGGGGGACAGGAGGCTTTTCAGTACTTC. This gives the protein CASSLEGGQEAFQYF.

The chain is built from TRBV6-5 and TRBJ2-7; 12 bases align to TRBD2. In germline, CDR1 is MNHEY, CDR2 SVGAGI. The CDR3 totals 13 residues. The V segment lost 6 bases and the J segment 4 bases; nucleotides outside the gene matches: 1. CDR3 sequence: CASRTSGGYEQYF. The CDR3 DNA reads as TGTGCCAGCAGGACTAGCGGGGGATACGAGCAGTACTTC.